This T cell receptor (beta chain) was obtained from a study of T-cell reconstitution after alpha-beta-depleted transplantation in children. TCRbeta library preparation incorporated unique molecular identifiers. TCRdb used MiXCR to reprocess the PCR reads, holding one entry per CDR3 protein. The sample carries almost 250,000 distinct CDR3 sequences, roughly 26% recorded once. Germline CDR1 reads SQVTM; CDR2 reads ANQGSEA. Trimming stripped 0 bases from V and 5 bases from J, with 11 bases between. The CDR3 totals 14 residues. Whole-study findings and limits: Several patients had high TCRbeta diversity at day 60; it came from surviving recipient T cells and thymic progenitors.

This clonotype has more than one count but fewer than ten. Antigen: not known. The chain joins TRBV29-1 to TRBJ2-1; D is unresolved. Material: PBMCs, obtained before TCRalphabeta/CD19-depleted stem cell transplant. The receptor was isolated from a girl aged 2 to 10 with Fanconi anemia, due to receive a stem cell transplant. DNA of the CDR3: TGCAGCGTTGAAGATTTTTCGATCCACAATGAGCAGTTCTTC. It specifies CSVEDFSIHNEQFF.